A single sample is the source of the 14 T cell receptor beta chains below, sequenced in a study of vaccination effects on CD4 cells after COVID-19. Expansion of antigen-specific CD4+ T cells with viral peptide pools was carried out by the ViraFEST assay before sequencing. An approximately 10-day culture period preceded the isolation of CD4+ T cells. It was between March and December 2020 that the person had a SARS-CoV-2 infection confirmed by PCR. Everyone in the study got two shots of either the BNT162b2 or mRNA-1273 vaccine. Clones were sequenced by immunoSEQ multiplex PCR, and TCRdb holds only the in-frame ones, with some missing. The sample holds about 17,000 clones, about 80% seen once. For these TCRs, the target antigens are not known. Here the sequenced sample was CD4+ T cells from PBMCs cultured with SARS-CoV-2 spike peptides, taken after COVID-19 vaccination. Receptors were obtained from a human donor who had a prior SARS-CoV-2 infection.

In nucleotides, the CDR3 is TGTGCCAGCAGCTTTGCTAGCGAGTTTAGTCAGCAGTACTTC. Protein sequence: CASSFASEFSQQYF. The chain carries TRBV11-1 and TRBJ2-7, with TRBD2 as a possible D gene (6 bases). The V gene's germline CDR1 is SGHAT and CDR2 FQDESV (reference sequence). Trimming shortened V by 3 bases and J by 8 bases, and 17 bases separated the two germline ends. The CDR3 is made up of 14 amino acids.

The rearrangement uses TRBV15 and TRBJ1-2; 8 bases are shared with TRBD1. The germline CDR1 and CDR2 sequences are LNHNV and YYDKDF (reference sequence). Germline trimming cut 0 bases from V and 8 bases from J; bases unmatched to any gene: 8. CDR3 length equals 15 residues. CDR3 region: CATSRDAGGAGGYTF. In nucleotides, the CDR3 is TGTGCCACCAGCAGAGACGCAGGGGGCGCAGGGGGCTACACCTTC.

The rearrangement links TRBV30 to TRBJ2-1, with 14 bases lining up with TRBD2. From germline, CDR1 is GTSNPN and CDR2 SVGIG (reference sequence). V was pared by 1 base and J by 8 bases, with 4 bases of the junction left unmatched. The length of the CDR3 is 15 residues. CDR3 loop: CAWSAGTSGSYEQFF. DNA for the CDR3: TGTGCCTGGAGTGCCGGGACTAGCGGGAGTTATGAGCAGTTCTTC.

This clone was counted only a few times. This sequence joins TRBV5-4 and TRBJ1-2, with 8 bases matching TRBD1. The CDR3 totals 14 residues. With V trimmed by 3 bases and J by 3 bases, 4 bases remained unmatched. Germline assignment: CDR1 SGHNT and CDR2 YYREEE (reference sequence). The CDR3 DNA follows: TGTGCCAGCAGCTGGGCGACAGGGGACTATGGCTACACCTTC. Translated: CASSWATGDYGYTF.

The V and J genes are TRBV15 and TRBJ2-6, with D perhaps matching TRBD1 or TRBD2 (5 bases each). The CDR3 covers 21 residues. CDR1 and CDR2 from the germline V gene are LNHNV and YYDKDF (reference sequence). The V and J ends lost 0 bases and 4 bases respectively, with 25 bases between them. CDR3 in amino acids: CATSREKGETVFLGGANVLTF. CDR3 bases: TGTGCCACCAGCAGAGAGAAAGGGGAGACAGTGTTTTTGGGAGGGGCCAACGTCCTGACTTTC.

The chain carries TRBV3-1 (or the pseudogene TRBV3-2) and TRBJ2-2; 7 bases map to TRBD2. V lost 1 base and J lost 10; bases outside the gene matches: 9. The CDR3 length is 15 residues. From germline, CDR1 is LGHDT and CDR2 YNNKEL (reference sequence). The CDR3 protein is CASSQGWRESEELFF. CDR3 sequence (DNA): TGTGCCAGCAGCCAAGGGTGGCGGGAGAGCGAGGAGCTGTTTTTT.

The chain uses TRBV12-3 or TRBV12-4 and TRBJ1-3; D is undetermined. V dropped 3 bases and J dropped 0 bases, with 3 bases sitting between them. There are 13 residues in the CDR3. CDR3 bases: TGTGCCAGCAGTTTCCACTCTGGAAACACCATATATTTT. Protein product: CASSFHSGNTIYF.

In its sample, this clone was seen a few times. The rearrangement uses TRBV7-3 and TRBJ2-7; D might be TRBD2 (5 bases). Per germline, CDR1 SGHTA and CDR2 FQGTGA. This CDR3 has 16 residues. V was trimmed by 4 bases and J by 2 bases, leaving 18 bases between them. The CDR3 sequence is CASSSSFGAEAYEQYF. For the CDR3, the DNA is TGTGCCAGCAGCTCCTCCTTTGGAGCGGAGGCCTACGAGCAGTACTTC.

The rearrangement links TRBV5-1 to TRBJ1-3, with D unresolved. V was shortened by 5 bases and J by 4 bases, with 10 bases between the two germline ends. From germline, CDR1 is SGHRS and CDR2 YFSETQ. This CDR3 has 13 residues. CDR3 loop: CASSILPGNTIYF. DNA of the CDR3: TGCGCCAGCAGTATCCTACCAGGAAACACCATATATTTT.

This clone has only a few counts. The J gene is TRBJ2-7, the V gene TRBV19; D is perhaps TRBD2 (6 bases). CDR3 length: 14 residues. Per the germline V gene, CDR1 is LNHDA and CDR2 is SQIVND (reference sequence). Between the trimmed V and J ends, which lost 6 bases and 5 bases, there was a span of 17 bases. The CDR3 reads CASRRRGSGNEQYF. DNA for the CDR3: TGTGCCAGTAGACGTCGGGGGAGTGGAAACGAGCAGTACTTC.

The DNA of the CDR3 is TGTGCCAGCAGCTTGGGCAGGAACACTGAAGCTTTCTTT. Residues: CASSLGRNTEAFF. This chain links TRBV5-4 with TRBJ1-1; D gene uncertain. This CDR3 has 13 amino acids. CDR1 is SGHNT, CDR2 YYREEE, per germline (reference sequence). The germline V and J ends were trimmed by 0 bases and 1 base, with 4 bases remaining between them.

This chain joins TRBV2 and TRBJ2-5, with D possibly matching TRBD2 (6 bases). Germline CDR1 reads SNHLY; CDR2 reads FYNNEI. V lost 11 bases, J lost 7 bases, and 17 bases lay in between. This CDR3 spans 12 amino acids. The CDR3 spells CASRAGRRTQYF. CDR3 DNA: TGTGCCTCGCGGGCGGGGCGGAGGACCCAGTACTTC.

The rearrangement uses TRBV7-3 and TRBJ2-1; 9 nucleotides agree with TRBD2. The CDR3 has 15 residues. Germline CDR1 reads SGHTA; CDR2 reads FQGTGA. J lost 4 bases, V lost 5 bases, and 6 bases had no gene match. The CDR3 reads CASSQSGGLYNEQFF. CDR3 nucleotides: TGTGCCAGCAGCCAAAGCGGGGGGCTTTACAATGAGCAGTTCTTC.

CDR3 residues: CATSSNSGGKTDTQYF. The CDR3 nucleotides are TGTGCCACCAGCTCCAATAGCGGGGGCAAGACAGATACGCAGTATTTT. The genes are TRBV15 and TRBJ2-3, with 9 bases fitting TRBD2. The V gene end was trimmed by 5 bases and the J gene end by 3 bases; junction bases not matched to a gene: 9. The germline V gene encodes CDR1 LNHNV and CDR2 YYDKDF (reference sequence). The CDR3 contains 16 residues.